This T cell receptor beta chain emerged from a study of a mutant IDH1 vaccine in newly diagnosed glioma. Looking at the study overall: Vaccines began 4-6 weeks after radiotherapy alone, or with temozolomide cycles. Patients were pretreated with radiotherapy, temozolomide, or both, mostly both. Study results and limitations: Pseudoprogression seemed unrelated to changes in top peripheral T cell clonotypes. Altogether, 93.3% of patients exhibited vaccine-induced immune responses.

Indicated time point: week 23, last vaccination. Each dose of the vaccine consisted of 300 ug of mutant IDH1 20-mer peptide, with topical imiquimod. Profiled with immunoSEQ multiplex PCR; TCRdb holds only in-frame clones, not every one. The sample contains 60,000 to 85,000 clones, 85% to 90% of which appear only once. CDR1 and CDR2 (germline): SEHNR, FQNEAQ (reference sequence). J lost 4 bases, V lost 5 bases, and 13 bases had no gene match. The CDR3 contains 17 residues. This clone was recorded only once. Its target is unknown. J is TRBJ2-3 and V is TRBV7-9; TRBD2 agrees at 9 bases. This material consisted of PBMCs, taken from a glioma patient whose treatment included an IDH1 peptide vaccine. The TCR was taken from a woman aged 50 to 60 with glioma. The CDR3 DNA reads TGTGCCAGCAGCCCCCCCCCAAGTAGCGGGAGCGCAGATACGCAGTATTTT. Amino acids: CASSPPPSSGSADTQYF. The variable domain in full, completed from reference TRBV7-9 and TRBJ2-3, reads DTGVSQNPRHKITKRGQNVTFRCDPISEHNRLYWYRQTLGQGPEFLTYFQNEAQLEKSRLLSDRFSAERPKGSFSTLEIQRTEQGDSAMYLCASSPPPSSGSADTQYFGPGTRLTVL.